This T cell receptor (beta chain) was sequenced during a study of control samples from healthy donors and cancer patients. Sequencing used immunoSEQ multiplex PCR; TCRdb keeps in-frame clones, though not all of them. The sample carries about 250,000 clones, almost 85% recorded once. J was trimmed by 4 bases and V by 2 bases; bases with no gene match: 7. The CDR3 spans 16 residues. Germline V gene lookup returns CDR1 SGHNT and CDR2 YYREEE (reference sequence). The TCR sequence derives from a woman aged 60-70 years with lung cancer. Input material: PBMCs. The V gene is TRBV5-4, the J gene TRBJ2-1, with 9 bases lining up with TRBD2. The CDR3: CASSFIAGAAYNEQFF. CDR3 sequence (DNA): TGTGCCAGCAGCTTTATAGCGGGAGCAGCATACAATGAGCAGTTCTTC.